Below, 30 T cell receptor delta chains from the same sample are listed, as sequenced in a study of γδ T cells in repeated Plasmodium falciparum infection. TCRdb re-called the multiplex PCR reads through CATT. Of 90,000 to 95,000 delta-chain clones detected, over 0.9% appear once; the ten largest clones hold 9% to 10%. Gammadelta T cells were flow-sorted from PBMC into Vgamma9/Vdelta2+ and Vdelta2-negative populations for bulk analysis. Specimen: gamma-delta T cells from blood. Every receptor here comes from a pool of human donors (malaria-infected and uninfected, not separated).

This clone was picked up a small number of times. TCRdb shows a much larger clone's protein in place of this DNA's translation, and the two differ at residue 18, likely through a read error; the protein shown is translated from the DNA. The CDR3 coding sequence is TGTGCCCTTGGGGAAAAGCCCGCCGACGGGGCCTACCGACGATGGTTCGGGGTCCGGGACAGTAGGGAACTCTTCTTT. Translated: CALGEKPADGAYRRWFGVRDSRELFF. V is TRDV1 and J is TRDJ2, with D perhaps being TRDD2 or TRDD3 (5 bases each). This CDR3 contains 26 residues. In germline, CDR1 is TSWWSYY, CDR2 QGS.

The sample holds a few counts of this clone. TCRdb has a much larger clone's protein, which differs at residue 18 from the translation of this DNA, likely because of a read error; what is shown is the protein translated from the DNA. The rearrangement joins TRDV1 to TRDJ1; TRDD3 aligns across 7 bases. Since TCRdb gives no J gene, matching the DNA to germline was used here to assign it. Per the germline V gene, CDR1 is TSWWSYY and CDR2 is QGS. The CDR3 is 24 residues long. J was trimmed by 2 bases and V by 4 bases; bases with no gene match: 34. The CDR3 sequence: CALGARSTPSLLEWGKVETDKLIF. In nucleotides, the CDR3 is TGTGCTCTTGGGGCCAGATCCACGCCTTCGCTCCTGGAATGGGGGAAGGTAGAGACCGATAAACTCATCTTT.

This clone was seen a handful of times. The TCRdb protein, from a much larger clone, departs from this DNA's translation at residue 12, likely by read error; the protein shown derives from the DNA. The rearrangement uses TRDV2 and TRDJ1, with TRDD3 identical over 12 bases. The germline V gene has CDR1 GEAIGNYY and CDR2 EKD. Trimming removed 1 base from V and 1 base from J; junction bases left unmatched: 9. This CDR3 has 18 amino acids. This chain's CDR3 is CACDTITGGYSPTDKLIF. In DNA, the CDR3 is TGTGCCTGTGACACGATTACTGGGGGATACTCGCCCACCGATAAACTCATCTTT.

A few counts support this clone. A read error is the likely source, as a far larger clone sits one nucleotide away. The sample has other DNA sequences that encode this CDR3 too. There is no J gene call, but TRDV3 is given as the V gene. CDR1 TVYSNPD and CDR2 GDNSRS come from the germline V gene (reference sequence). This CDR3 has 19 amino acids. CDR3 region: CAIRAHSELCESATDKLIF. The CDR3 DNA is TGTGCCATACGTGCTCATTCTGAATTGTGCGAAAGTGCCACCGATAAGCTCATCTTT.

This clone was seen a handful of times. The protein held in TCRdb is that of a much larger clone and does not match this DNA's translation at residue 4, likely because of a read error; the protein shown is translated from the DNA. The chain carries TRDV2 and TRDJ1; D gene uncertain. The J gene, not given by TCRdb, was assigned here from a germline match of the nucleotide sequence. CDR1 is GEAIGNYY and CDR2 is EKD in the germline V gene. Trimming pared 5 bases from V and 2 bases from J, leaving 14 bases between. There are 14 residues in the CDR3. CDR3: CACGVLTKTDKLIF. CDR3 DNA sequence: TGTGCCTGTGGCGTTCTTACTAAGACCGATAAACTCATCTTT.

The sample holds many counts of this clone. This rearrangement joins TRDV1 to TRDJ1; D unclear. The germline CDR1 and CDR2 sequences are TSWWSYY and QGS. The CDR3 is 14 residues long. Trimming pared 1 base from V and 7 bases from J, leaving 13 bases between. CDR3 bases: TGTGCTCTTGGGGAACGGCTACTGCTCCTTAAACTCATCTTT. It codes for CALGERLLLLKLIF.

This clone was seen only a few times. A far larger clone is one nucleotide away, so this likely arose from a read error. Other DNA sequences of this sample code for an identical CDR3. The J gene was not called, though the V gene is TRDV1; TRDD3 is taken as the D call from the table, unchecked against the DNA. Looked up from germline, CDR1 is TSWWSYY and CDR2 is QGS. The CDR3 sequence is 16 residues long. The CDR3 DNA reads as TGTGCTCTTGGGTCCTACTGGGGGACTTTTACCGATAAGCTCATCTTT. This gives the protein CALGSYWGTFTDKLIF.

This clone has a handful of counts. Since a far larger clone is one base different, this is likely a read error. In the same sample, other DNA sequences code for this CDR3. The CDR3 sequence: CACVAVLGYTDKLIF. Here the CDR3 DNA reads TGTGCCTGTGTCGCAGTACTGGGCTACACCGATAAACTCATCTTC. The V gene was identified as TRDV2, while no J gene was called; TRDD3 is taken as the D call from the table, unchecked against the DNA. Germline loops: CDR1 GEAIGNYY, CDR2 EKD. CDR3 length equals 15 residues.

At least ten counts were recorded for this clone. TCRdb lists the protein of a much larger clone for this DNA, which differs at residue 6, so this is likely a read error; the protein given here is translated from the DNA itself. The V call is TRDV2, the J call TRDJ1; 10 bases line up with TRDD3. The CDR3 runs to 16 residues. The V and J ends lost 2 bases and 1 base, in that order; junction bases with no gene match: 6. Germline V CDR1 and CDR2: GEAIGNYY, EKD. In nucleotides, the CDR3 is TGTGCCTGTGACATACCGGGGGATACGGGCACCGATAAACTCATCTTT. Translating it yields CACDIPGDTGTDKLIF.

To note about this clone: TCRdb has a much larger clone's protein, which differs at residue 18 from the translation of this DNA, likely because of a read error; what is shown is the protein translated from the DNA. The CDR3 region is CALGDLSSYGLLGDRNTGKLIF. CDR3 bases: TGTGCTCTTGGGGACCTTTCCTCCTACGGGTTACTGGGGGATAGGAACACCGGTAAACTCATCTTT. The genes are TRDV1 and TRDJ1; 11 positions match TRDD3. Since TCRdb gives no J gene, matching the DNA to germline was used here to assign it. Germline V gene data show CDR1 as TSWWSYY and CDR2 as QGS. This CDR3 contains 22 residues.

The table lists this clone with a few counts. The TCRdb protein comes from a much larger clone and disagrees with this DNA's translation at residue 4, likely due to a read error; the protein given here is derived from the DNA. The CDR3 sequence: CACMLNWAYTDKLIF. For the CDR3, the DNA is TGTGCCTGTATGTTAAACTGGGCCTACACCGATAAACTCATCTTT. The rearrangement joins TRDV2 to TRDJ1, with D possibly being TRDD3 (6 bases). The germline V and J ends were trimmed by 6 bases and 0 bases, with 16 bases remaining between them. CDR3 length: 15 residues. In germline, CDR1 is GEAIGNYY, CDR2 EKD.

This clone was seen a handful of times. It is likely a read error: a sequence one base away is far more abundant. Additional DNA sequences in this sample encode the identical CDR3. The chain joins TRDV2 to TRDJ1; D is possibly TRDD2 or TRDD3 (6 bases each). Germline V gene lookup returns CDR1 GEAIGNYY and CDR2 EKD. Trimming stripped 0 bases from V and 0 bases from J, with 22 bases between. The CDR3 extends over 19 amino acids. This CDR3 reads CACDTVLRTGDANTDKLIF. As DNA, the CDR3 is TGTGCCTGTGACACCGTCCTACGAACCGGGGATGCGAACACCGATAAACTCATCTTT.

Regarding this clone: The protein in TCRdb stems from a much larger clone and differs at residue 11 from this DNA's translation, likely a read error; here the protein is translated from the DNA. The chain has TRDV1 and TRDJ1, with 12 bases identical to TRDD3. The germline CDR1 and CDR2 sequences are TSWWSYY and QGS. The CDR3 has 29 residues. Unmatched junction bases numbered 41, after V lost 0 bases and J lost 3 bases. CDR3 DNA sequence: TGTGCTCTTGGGGAACTCATGAGACAAACTGTTAAAAAAAAAGGCGTCCTATCTGGGGGATACGAGGACCCCGATAAACTCATCTTT. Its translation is CALGELMRQTVKKKGVLSGGYEDPDKLIF.

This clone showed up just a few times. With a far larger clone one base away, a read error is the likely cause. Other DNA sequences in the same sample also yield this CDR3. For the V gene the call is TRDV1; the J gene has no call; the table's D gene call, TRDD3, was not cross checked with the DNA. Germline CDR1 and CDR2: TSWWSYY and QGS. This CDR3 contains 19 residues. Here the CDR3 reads CALGFPGSYLGDAADKLIF. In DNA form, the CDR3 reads TGTGCTCTTGGGTTCCCCGGTAGTTACTTGGGGGATGCCGCCGATAAACTTATCTTT.

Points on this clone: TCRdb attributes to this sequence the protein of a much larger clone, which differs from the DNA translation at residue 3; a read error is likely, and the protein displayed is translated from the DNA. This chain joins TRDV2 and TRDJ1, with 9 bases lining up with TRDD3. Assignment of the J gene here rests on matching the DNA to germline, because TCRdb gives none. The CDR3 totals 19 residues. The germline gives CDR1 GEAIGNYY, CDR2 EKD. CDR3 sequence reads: CASDTGTGGPPLYTDKLIF. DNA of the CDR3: TGTGCCAGTGACACGGGTACTGGGGGACCTCCTTTGTACACCGATAAACTCATCTTT.

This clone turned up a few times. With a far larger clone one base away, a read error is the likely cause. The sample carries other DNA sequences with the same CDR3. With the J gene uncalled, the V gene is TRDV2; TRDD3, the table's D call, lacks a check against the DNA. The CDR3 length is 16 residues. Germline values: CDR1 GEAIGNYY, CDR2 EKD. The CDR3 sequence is CACDILGDTAADKLIF. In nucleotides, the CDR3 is TGTGCCTGTGACATACTGGGGGATACGGCGGCCGATAAGCTCATCTTT.

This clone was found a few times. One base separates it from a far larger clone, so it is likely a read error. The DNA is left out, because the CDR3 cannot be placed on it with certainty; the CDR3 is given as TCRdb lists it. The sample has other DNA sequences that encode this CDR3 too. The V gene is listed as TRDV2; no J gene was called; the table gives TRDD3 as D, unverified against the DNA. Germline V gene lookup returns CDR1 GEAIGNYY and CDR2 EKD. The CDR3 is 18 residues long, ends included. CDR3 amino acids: CACDTVGDGAPRTDKLIF.

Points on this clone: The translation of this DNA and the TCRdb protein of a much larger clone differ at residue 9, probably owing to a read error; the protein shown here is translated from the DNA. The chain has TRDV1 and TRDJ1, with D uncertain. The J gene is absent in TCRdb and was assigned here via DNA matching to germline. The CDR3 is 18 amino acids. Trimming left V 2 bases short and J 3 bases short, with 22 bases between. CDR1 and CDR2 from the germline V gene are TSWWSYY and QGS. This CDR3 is CALGERFFKYESSDKLIF. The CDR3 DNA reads TGTGCTCTTGGGGAAAGGTTCTTCAAGTACGAGTCCTCCGATAAACTCATCTTT.

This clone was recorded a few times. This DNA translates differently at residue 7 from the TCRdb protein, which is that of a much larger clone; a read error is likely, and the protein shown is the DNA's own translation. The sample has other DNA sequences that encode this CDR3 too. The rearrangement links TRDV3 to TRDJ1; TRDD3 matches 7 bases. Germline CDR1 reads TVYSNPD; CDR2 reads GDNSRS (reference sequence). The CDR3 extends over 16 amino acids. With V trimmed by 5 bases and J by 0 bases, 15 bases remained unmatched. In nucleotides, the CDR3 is TGTGCCCCCTTATCCACCGAGGATACGTACACCGATAAACTCATCTTT. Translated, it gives CAPLSTEDTYTDKLIF.

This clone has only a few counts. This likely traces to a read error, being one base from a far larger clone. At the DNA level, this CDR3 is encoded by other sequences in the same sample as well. As DNA, the CDR3 is TGTGCTCTTGGGGAACGTGGTCCTACTCAAAACTTACTGGGGGATACAACTTTGGGGCCCGATAAACTCATCTTT. It encodes CALGERGPTQNLLGDTTLGPDKLIF. The genes are TRDV1 and TRDJ1; 12 nucleotides match TRDD3. The J gene, not given by TCRdb, was assigned here from a germline match of the nucleotide sequence. The CDR3 is 25 residues long. Trimming removed 1 base from V and 3 bases from J; junction bases left unmatched: 30. The germline gives CDR1 TSWWSYY, CDR2 QGS.

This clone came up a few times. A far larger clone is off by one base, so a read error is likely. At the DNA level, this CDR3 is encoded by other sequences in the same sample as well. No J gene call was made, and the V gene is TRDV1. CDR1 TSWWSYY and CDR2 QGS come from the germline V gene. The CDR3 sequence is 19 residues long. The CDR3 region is CALGSLRKLSTWDTRQMFF. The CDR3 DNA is TGTGCTCTTGGGTCGCTAAGGAAACTTTCGACCTGGGACACCCGACAGATGTTCTTC.

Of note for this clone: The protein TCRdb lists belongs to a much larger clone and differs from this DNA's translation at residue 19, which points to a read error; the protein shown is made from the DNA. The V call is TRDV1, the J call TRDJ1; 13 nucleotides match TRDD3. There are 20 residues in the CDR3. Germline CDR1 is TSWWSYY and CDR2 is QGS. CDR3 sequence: CALGELLGTGGYGYTDKLTF. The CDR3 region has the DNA TGTGCTCTTGGGGAACTCTTGGGAACTGGGGGATACGGTTACACCGATAAACTCACCTTT.

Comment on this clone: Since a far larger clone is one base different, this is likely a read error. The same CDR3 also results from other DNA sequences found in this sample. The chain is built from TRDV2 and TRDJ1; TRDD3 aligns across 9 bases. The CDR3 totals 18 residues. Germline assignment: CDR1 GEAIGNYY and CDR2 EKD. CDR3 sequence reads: CACYHGTGGPTGTDKLIF. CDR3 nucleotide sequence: TGTGCCTGCTACCACGGGACTGGGGGACCTACAGGGACCGATAAACTAATCTTT.

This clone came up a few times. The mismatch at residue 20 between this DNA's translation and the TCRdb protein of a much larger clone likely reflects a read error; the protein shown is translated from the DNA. CDR3 loop: CALGDLILQLLLGDTGTDKFIF. The DNA of the CDR3 is TGTGCTCTTGGGGACCTTATCCTTCAACTTCTACTGGGGGATACGGGGACCGATAAATTCATCTTT. The chain carries TRDV1 and TRDJ1; 13 nucleotides agree with TRDD3. Germline values: CDR1 TSWWSYY, CDR2 QGS. CDR3 length: 22 residues.

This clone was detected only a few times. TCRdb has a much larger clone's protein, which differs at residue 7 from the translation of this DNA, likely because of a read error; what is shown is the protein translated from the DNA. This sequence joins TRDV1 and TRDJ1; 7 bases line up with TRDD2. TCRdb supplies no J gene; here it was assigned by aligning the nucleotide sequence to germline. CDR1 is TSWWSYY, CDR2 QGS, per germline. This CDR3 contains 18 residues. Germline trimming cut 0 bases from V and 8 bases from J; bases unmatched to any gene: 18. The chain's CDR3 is CALGELSPSSLTIRKLIF. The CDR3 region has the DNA TGTGCTCTTGGGGAACTTTCTCCTTCCTCCCTTACGATCAGGAAACTCATCTTT.

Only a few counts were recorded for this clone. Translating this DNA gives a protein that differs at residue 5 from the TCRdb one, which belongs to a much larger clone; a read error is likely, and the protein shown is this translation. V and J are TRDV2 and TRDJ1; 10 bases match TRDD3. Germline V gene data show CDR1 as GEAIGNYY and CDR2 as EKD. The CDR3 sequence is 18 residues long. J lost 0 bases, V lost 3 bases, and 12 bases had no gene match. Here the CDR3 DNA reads TGTGCCTGTGACCCAGTGGGTGGGGGATACCCGAACACCGATAAACTCATCTTT. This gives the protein CACDPVGGGYPNTDKLIF.

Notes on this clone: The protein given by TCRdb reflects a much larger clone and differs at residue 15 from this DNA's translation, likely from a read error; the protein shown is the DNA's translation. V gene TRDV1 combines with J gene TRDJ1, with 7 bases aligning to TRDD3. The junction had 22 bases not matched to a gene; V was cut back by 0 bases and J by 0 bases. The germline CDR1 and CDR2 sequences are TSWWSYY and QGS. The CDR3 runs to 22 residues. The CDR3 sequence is CALGELKVPTGDKPRDTDKLIF. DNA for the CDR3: TGTGCTCTTGGGGAACTCAAGGTACCTACTGGGGATAAGCCCAGGGACACCGATAAACTCATCTTT.

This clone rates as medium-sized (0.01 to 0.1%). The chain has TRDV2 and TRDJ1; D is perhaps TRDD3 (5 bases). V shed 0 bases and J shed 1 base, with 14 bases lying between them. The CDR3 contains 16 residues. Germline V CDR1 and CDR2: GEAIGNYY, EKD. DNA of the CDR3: TGTGCCTGTGACACCGTGGGGACCTCCCGCACCGATAAACTCATCTTT. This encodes CACDTVGTSRTDKLIF.

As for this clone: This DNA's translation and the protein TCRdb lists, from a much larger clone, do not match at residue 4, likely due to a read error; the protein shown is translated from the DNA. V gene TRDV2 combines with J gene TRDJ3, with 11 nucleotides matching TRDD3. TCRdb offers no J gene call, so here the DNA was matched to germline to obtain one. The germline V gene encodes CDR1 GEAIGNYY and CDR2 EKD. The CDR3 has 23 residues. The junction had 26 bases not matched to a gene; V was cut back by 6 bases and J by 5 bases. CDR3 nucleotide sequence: TGTGCCTGTAACCCCCTTGTGGAGATGGTGAAGCTGGGGGATACCCGGGACACCCGACAGATGTTTTTC. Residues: CACNPLVEMVKLGDTRDTRQMFF.

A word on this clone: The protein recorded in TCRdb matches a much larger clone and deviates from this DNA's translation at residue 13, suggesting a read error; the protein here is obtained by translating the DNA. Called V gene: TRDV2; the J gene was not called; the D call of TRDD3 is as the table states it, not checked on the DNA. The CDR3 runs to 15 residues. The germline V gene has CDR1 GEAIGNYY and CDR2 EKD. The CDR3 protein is CACDPAGGETDKPIF. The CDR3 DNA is TGTGCCTGTGACCCGGCCGGGGGGGAAACCGATAAACCCATCTTT.